The clone carrying this T cell receptor (beta chain) was found a few times. The entry originates in a study of T cells in Graves' hyperthyroidism and ophthalmopathy. Newly diagnosed hyperthyroidism, duration under 2 months, in patients aged 18 to 65. Blood from later-ophthalmopathy patients was taken at first hyperthyroidism diagnosis. Fresh peripheral blood, around 10 ml, yielded the PBMCs. There were TCR beta CDR3 regions amplified from RNA transcripts. The HTBI set primed first-round TCR CDR3 RT-PCR. TCRdb re-called the multiplex PCR reads with MiXCR, one entry per CDR3 protein. The repertoire holds around 700,000 distinct CDR3 sequences, 18% seen once, with 16% in the top ten. The CDR3 runs 18 residues. CDR1 is SGHVS and CDR2 is FQNEAQ in the germline V gene. Deletions cut 0 bases from V and 5 bases from J, with 20 bases between.

The chain recombines TRBV7-8 with TRBJ2-1, with a weak D call TRBD1 (5 bases). The receptor was isolated from a woman in her fifties or sixties with Graves' hyperthyroidism that later progressed to Graves' ophthalmopathy. The sequenced sample was blood. CDR3 bases: TGTGCCAGCAGCTTAGCGTTGGGGCAGGTCAGAAAAAACAATGAGCAGTTCTTC. Protein sequence: CASSLALGQVRKNNEQFF.